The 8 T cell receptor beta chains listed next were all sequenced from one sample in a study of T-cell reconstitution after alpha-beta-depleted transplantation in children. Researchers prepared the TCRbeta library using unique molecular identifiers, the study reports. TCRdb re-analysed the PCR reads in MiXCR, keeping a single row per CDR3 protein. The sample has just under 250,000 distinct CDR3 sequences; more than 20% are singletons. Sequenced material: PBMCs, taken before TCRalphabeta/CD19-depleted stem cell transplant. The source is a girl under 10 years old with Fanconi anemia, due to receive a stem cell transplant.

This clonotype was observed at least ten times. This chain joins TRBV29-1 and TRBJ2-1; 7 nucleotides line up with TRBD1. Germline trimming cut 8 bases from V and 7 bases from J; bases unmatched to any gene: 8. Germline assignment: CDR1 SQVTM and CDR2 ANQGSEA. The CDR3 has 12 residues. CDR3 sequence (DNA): TGCAGCCTAGGGGGCGGGTTGAATGAGCAGTTCTTC. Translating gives CSLGGGLNEQFF.

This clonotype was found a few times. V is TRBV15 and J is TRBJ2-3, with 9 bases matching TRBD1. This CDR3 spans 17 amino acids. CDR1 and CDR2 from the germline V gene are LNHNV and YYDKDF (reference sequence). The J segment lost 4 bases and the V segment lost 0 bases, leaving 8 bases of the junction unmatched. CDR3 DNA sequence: TGTGCCACCAGCAGAGATGGACAGGGGATATCGTCAGATACGCAGTATTTT. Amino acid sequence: CATSRDGQGISSDTQYF.

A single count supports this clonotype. The CDR3 spells CASSLDFSYTDTQYF. In DNA form, the CDR3 reads TGCGCCAGCAGCTTGGATTTCTCCTACACAGATACGCAGTATTTT. The rearrangement uses TRBV5-1 and TRBJ2-3; D remains ambiguous. Germline CDR1 is SGHRS and CDR2 is YFSETQ. CDR3 length: 15 amino acids. Trimming shortened V by 0 bases and J by 2 bases, and 10 bases separated the two germline ends.

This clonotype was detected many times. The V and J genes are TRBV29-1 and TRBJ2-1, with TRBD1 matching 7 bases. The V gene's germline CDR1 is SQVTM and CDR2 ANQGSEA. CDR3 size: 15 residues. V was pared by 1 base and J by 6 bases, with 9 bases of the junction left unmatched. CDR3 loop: CSVEGYYGTVNEQFF. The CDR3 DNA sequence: TGCAGCGTTGAAGGCTACTATGGGACAGTCAATGAGCAGTTCTTC.

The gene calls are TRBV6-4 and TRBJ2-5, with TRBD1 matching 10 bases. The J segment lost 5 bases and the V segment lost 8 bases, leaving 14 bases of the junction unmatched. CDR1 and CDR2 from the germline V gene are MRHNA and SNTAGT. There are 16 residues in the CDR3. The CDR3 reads CASFPTGGEARETQYF. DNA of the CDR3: TGTGCCAGCTTCCCGACAGGGGGCGAGGCTAGGGAGACCCAGTACTTC.

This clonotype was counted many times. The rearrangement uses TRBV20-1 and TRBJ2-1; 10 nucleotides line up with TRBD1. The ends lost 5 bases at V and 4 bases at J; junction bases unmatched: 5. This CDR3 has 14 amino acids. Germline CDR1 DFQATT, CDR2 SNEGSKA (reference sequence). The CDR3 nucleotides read TGCAGTGCTTCTGACAGGGGGCCTTACAATGAGCAGTTCTTC. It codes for CSASDRGPYNEQFF.

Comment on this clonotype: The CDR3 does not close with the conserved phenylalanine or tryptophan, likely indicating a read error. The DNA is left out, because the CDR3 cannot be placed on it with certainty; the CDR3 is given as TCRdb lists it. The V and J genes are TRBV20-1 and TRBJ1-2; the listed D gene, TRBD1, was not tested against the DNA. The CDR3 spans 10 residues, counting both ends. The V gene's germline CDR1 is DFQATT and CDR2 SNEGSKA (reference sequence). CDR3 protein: CSAGDRVALI.

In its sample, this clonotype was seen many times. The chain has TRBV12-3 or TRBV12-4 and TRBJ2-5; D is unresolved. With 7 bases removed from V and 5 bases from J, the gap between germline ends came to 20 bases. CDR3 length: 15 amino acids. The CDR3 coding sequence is TGTGCCAGCACCCATGGTAGCCTTTGGCGGGAGACCCAGTACTTC. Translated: CASTHGSLWRETQYF.